This TCR beta chain came from a study of control samples from healthy donors and cancer patients. The V gene's germline CDR1 is SGHDT and CDR2 YYEEEE. V lost 0 bases, J lost 1 base, and 13 bases lay in between. This CDR3 comprises 16 residues. Clones were read by immunoSEQ multiplex PCR, and TCRdb kept only the in-frame ones, dropping some. The sample consists of about 70,000 clones, more than 80% of them appearing once. The chain uses TRBV5-6 and TRBJ1-2; TRBD1 might be the D (6 bases). Sequencing was performed on PBMCs. The sequence was obtained from a woman aged 50 to 60 with lung cancer. The CDR3 is CASSLGRWGLNYGYTF. In nucleotides, the CDR3 is TGTGCCAGCAGCTTGGGTCGGTGGGGGCTTAACTATGGCTACACCTTC.